The present TCR beta chain was sequenced within a study of Ad26.COV2.S vaccination and SARS-CoV-2 variants (dated by TCRdb to about 2021). Looking at the study overall: Vaccine-arm donors came from COV1001, a multicentre, randomized, double-blind, placebo-controlled phase I-IIa trial of Ad26.COV2.S in healthy adults. Sequencing of the TCRbeta repertoire served to evaluate the specificity and breadth of SARS-CoV-2-reactive T cell receptors following Ad26.COV2.S vaccination. The TCR-sequenced set comprised about 32 samples: approximately 19 Ad26.COV2.S vaccine recipients, 5 placebo recipients and 8 SARS-CoV-2 convalescent individuals. Ad26.COV2.S was administered intramuscularly at a dose of 5x10^10 or 1x10^11 viral particles, either as one shot or as two shots given 56 days apart. Throughout the experiments and outcome assessment, investigators stayed blinded to trial group allocation. Trial participants were randomized into five groups of five: low-dose or high-dose Ad26.COV2.S given once or twice, or placebo on both occasions.

What the treatment or condition label conveys for this sample: over 15 received Ad26.COV2.S at low or high dose, single or two shots; about 5 received placebo; per-sample allocation not given. Repertoires of vaccine and placebo recipients were sequenced from samples collected on day 63 after the first injection. In Cohort 1b, about two dozen adults aged 18-55 years were enrolled at a single site in Boston, USA, between 29 July and 7 August 2020. Ad26.COV2.S was a replication-incompetent adenovirus type 26 vector that expressed a prefusion-stabilized SARS-CoV-2 spike protein derived from the original Wuhan strain. With regard to this clone: The clone's antigen remains unknown. Per-nucleotide qualities are absent, and no much larger clonotype sits a single base away.

Reading from cysteine to phenylalanine, the CDR3 counts 15 amino acids. Of all the DNA, just the CDR3 is kept, 45 bases in frame from base 1. V is cut back by 3 bases and J by 4 bases, with 6 bases in the junction unmatched. As encoded in the germline V gene, CDR1 is SGDLS while CDR2 is YYNGEE. What the authors observed across the whole study: Higher spike-specific TCR breadth was observed in Ad26.COV2.S recipients than in placebo recipients (P = 0.0014). Comparing responses between vaccine doses or regimens was not something the study was powered to do. The authors noted that total T cell responses may have been underestimated by the TCR breadth and depth analyses. After vaccination, spike-specific CD8+ and CD4+ T cell responses were reported to show substantial breadth. Non-spike TCR breadth was comparable between vaccine and placebo recipients, consistent with the vaccine containing only spike.

The immunoSEQ Assay was used to sequence TCRbeta CDR3 regions. After extraction, genomic DNA underwent amplification by bias-controlled multiplex PCR, followed by high-throughput sequencing. The source study handled its data this way. To quantify the absolute abundance of each unique TCRbeta CDR3 region, sequences were collapsed and filtered. Usable DNA was measured by amplifying reference genes present in all nucleated cells, and TCRbeta template counts were normalized to that usable DNA to estimate T cell fraction. Repertoire TCRs were annotated as SARS-CoV-2-specific when V gene, CDR3 amino acid sequence and J gene were exactly matched to a known reactive TCR set. The reference SARS-CoV-2 TCR set came from MIRA and was filtered for enrichment in COVID-19-positive ImmuneCODE repertoires, removing public or cross-reactive TCRs. Using the MIRA antigens, annotated TCRs were further analysed by specific ORF or by position within an ORF. Breadth was defined as annotated unique rearrangements over total unique productive rearrangements; depth was the summed frequency of those rearrangements. Two-sided Wilcoxon rank-sum tests were used to compare TCR breadth between groups. This immuneACCESS table, as held by TCRdb, lists in-frame sequences with V and J called but not all clones. Of the missing ones, under half trace to an unresolved V gene in checked studies; the others have no known cause. That table furnishes V, J and clone size, whereas the DNA furnished D and trimming. The sample includes about 370,000 clones, with about 89% observed a single time. The top ten clones comprise under 2% of the sample.

This receptor was identified in a person between 18 and 60 years old who received the Ad26.COV2.S COVID-19 vaccine or a placebo. The rearrangement combines TRBV9 with TRBJ1-4; the central 7 bases match TRBD1. The sequences come from peripheral blood, collected in a trial of Ad26.COV2.S vaccine versus placebo. The encoded CDR3 is CASSGSGTDNEKLFF. The DNA reads as follows: TGTGCCAGCAGCGGCTCCGGGACAGATAATGAAAAACTGTTTTTT.